One and the same sample provided the 20 T cell receptor beta chains below, sequenced in a study of cytomegalovirus exposure and HLA in healthy donors (TCRdb year 2017). Library preparation was by the immunoSEQ multiplex PCR assay. For the multiplex PCR, a mixture combining 60 forward primers for TCR Vbeta segments and 13 reverse primers for TCR Jbeta segments was used. TCRdb stores this immuneACCESS table with in-frame sequences only. Part of the clones is absent; in the studies checked, under half of the shortfall reflects unresolved V genes, and no reason is known for the rest. The sample includes more than 110,000 clones, with less than 85% observed a single time. Jointly, the top ten make up over 6.5% of the sample. The sample taken for sequencing was PBMCs. These receptors were taken from a man aged 40-55 years in good health and CMV-seropositive.

This clone appeared a few times. The chain uses TRBV7-2 and TRBJ2-1; 7 positions agree with TRBD2. V shed 4 bases and J 4 bases; nucleotides not matched to a gene: 13. This CDR3 region has 17 residues. Germline CDR1 SGHTA, CDR2 FQGNSA. CDR3 sequence reads: CASSSPSGRTGYNEQFF. In DNA form, the CDR3 reads TGTGCCAGCAGCTCACCTAGCGGACGGACGGGGTACAATGAGCAGTTCTTC.

Written as DNA, the CDR3 is TGTGCCAGCAGTGAAGCGCTTCAAAACACATACAATGAGCAGTTCTTC. This gives the protein CASSEALQNTYNEQFF. The chain couples TRBV2 to TRBJ2-1; D not resolved. Germline V gives CDR1 SNHLY, CDR2 FYNNEI. V was pared by 0 bases and J by 4 bases, with 13 bases between. CDR3 length: 16 amino acids.

As DNA, the CDR3 is TGTGCCACCAGCCCCAGTGGAAGGGGGTCGAATGAGCAGTTCTTC. As protein: CATSPSGRGSNEQFF. This chain uses TRBV15 with TRBJ2-1, with D tentatively TRBD1 (6 bases). The CDR3 is 15 residues long. Germline V gives CDR1 LNHNV, CDR2 YYDKDF (reference sequence). V lost 5 bases, J lost 7 bases, and 18 bases lay in between.

This clone appeared a single time. The J gene is TRBJ1-2, the V gene TRBV4-2, with 7 bases identical to TRBD1. The V gene end was trimmed by 0 bases and the J gene end by 2 bases; junction bases not matched to a gene: 6. CDR3 size: 16 residues. Germline V gene data show CDR1 as LGHNA and CDR2 as YNFKEQ. The CDR3 loop is CASSQDNTRGNYGYTF. CDR3 in DNA: TGTGCCAGCAGCCAAGATAATACCAGGGGGAACTATGGCTACACCTTC.

Here the CDR3 DNA reads TGTGCCAGTCTTCGGGATACCACCTCCAATTCACCCCTCCACTTT. This gives the protein CASLRDTTSNSPLHF. The chain links TRBV18 to TRBJ1-6; D is unresolved. Between the trimmed V and J ends, which lost 9 bases and 7 bases, there was a span of 19 bases. CDR3 length: 15 amino acids. Germline V gives CDR1 KGHSH, CDR2 LQKENI.

This rearrangement joins TRBV5-6 to TRBJ1-1, with 7 positions matching TRBD1. The V segment lost 3 bases and the J segment 8 bases; nucleotides outside the gene matches: 4. CDR3 size: 12 residues. Germline V lookup: CDR1 SGHDT, CDR2 YYEEEE. The CDR3 here is CASSSGTVEAFF. CDR3 DNA sequence: TGTGCCAGCAGCTCCGGGACAGTAGAAGCTTTCTTT.

This clone appeared a few times. This chain uses TRBV5-1 with TRBJ1-1; no firm D call. The germline V gene encodes CDR1 SGHRS and CDR2 YFSETQ. The CDR3 loop spans 11 amino acids. Trimming shortened V by 3 bases and J by 10 bases, and 10 bases separated the two germline ends. CDR3 protein: CASSSSSRAFF. The CDR3, as DNA: TGCGCCAGCAGCTCCTCCTCTAGAGCTTTCTTT. The variable domain in full, with the rest retrieved from reference TRBV5-1 and TRBJ1-1, is KAGVTQTPRYLIKTRGQQVTLSCSPISGHRSVSWYQQTPGQGLQFLFEYFSETQRNKGNFPGRFSGRQFSNSRSEMNVSTLELGDSALYLCASSSSSRAFFGQGTRLTVV.

V and J are TRBV27 and TRBJ2-3, with 8 bases that match TRBD1. V gave up 4 bases and J gave up 5 bases; unmatched junction bases: 8. From germline, CDR1 is MNHEY and CDR2 SMNVEV (reference sequence). CDR3 length equals 15 residues. The DNA for the CDR3 is TGTGCCAGCAGTTCGGGACAGGCGGTCGGAGATACGCAGTATTTT. Translation gives CASSSGQAVGDTQYF.

The V gene is TRBV28, the J gene TRBJ1-2; D is possibly TRBD1 (5 bases). There are 13 residues in the CDR3. Germline-derived CDR1 and CDR2 are MDHEN and SYDVKM. The V gene lost 8 bases and the J gene lost 2 bases, with 12 bases spanning the gap. CDR3: CASWDQGNYGYTF. DNA of the CDR3: TGTGCCAGCTGGGATCAGGGAAACTATGGCTACACCTTC.

This chain uses TRBV7-9 with TRBJ2-5, with 8 bases that match TRBD2. Trimming removed 5 bases from V and 1 base from J; junction bases left unmatched: 3. The CDR3 extends over 14 amino acids. Germline V gene lookup returns CDR1 SEHNR and CDR2 FQNEAQ (reference sequence). The CDR3 region is CASSAGGVQETQYF. CDR3 sequence (DNA): TGTGCCAGCAGCGCGGGGGGTGTCCAAGAGACCCAGTACTTC.

This chain links TRBV2 with TRBJ2-3; D gene unclear. V lost 5 bases to trimming and J lost 2 bases, with 8 bases between them. Germline CDR1 SNHLY, CDR2 FYNNEI. The CDR3 has 13 residues. CDR3 sequence (DNA): TGTGCCAGCAGTCTTAGATCCACAGATACGCAGTATTTT. Protein product: CASSLRSTDTQYF. The complete variable domain, with remaining parts taken from reference TRBV2 and TRBJ2-3, reads EPEVTQTPSHQVTQMGQEVILRCVPISNHLYFYWYRQILGQKVEFLVSFYNNEISEKSEIFDDQFSVERPDGSNFTLKIRSTKLEDSAMYFCASSLRSTDTQYFGPGTRLTVL.

V is TRBV11-2 and J is TRBJ2-5; D gene uncertain. Between the trimmed V and J ends, which lost 4 bases and 2 bases, there was a span of 14 bases. CDR1 and CDR2 from the germline V gene are SGHAT and FQNNGV. The CDR3 spans 15 residues. CDR3 bases: TGTGCCAGCAGCTCTCAGGTGGTCATACAAGAGACCCAGTACTTC. It translates to CASSSQVVIQETQYF.

This clone is a singleton in its sample. This chain joins TRBV6-5 and TRBJ1-1; TRBD1 might be the D (5 bases). Germline lookup yields CDR1 MNHEY and CDR2 SVGAGI. The V end lost 0 bases, the J end lost 0 bases, and 11 bases lay between the germline ends. The CDR3 is made up of 16 amino acids. The CDR3 bases are TGTGCCAGCAGTTACTCCCGGGGGAGCATGAACACTGAAGCTTTCTTT. Translated, it gives CASSYSRGSMNTEAFF.

The rearrangement links TRBV4-1 to TRBJ2-3, with D possibly TRBD1 on 6 matching bases. Germline assignment: CDR1 MGHRA and CDR2 YSYEKL. The ends were cut back, 0 bases at V and 0 bases at J, with 10 bases in the middle. The CDR3 contains 16 residues. Written as DNA, the CDR3 is TGCGCCAGCAGCCAAGAAGGGGGACGGAGCACAGATACGCAGTATTTT. The encoded protein is CASSQEGGRSTDTQYF.

The chain uses TRBV5-1 and TRBJ2-7; 13 bases line up with TRBD2. Germline V lookup: CDR1 SGHRS, CDR2 YFSETQ. V gave up 4 bases and J gave up 4 bases; unmatched junction bases: 5. The CDR3 runs 15 residues. CDR3 DNA sequence: TGCGCCAGCAGCCTGGGACTAGCGGGACAATACGAGCAGTACTTC. This gives the protein CASSLGLAGQYEQYF.

CDR3 amino acids: CASSSYGTSGSDEQFF. Written as DNA, the CDR3 is TGTGCCAGCAGCTCTTACGGGACTAGCGGGAGCGATGAGCAGTTCTTC. The J gene is TRBJ2-1, the V gene TRBV11-2; TRBD2 aligns across 14 bases. CDR3 size: 16 residues. Germline V gives CDR1 SGHAT, CDR2 FQNNGV. V was clipped by 4 bases and J by 8 bases; unmatched bases: 7.

This clone occurred once. The rearrangement joins TRBV6-1 to TRBJ2-1, with 13 nucleotides matching TRBD2. The CDR3 has 20 residues. Germline V gives CDR1 MNHNS, CDR2 SASEGT. V dropped 4 bases and J dropped 0; count of bases not matched to a gene: 12. The CDR3 protein is CASSVELLAGGLLSYNEQFF. CDR3 DNA: TGTGCCAGCAGTGTGGAGCTACTAGCGGGGGGGCTGCTCTCCTACAATGAGCAGTTCTTC.

CDR3 bases: TGTGCCAGCAGTTTATTATCCGGTGAGCCCCAGCATTTT. As protein: CASSLLSGEPQHF. This chain uses TRBV28 with TRBJ1-5; D is ambiguous. Trimming took 1 base from V and 8 from J, leaving 9 bases between them. The length of the CDR3 is 13 residues. Germline loops: CDR1 MDHEN, CDR2 SYDVKM.

This clone has just one count. The chain links TRBV5-1 to TRBJ2-7, with a tentative D call TRBD2 (6 bases). V was trimmed by 0 bases and J by 2 bases, leaving 12 bases between them. This CDR3 has 15 residues. Germline values: CDR1 SGHRS, CDR2 YFSETQ. CDR3 in amino acids: CASSLDSSAAYEQYF. The CDR3 DNA sequence: TGCGCCAGCAGCTTGGATTCTAGCGCTGCCTACGAGCAGTACTTC.

The V and J genes are TRBV4-1 and TRBJ1-2; D remains unclear. The CDR3 length is 13 residues. Germline V CDR1 and CDR2: MGHRA, YSYEKL. Trimming took 7 bases from V and 4 from J, leaving 13 bases between them. The DNA of the CDR3 is TGCGCCAGCACCTCGGTGGGGAGCTATGGCTACACCTTC. Translation: CASTSVGSYGYTF.